Shown below are 12 T cell receptor beta chains from a single sample sequenced in a study of T cell responses to AZD1222 COVID-19 vaccine (dated by TCRdb to the early 2020s). Receptor amplification or capture employed the immunoSEQ multiplex PCR assay. In its TCRdb copy, this immuneACCESS table keeps in-frame sequences only and misses some clones. Where compared with another copy, unresolved V genes explain less than half of these, and the others have no known cause. The sample yields about 130,000 clones; more than 85% were counted once. Under 3.5% of the sample lies in the top ten. What the time point label conveys for this sample: baseline before first vaccination. This material consisted of peripheral blood, taken on day 0 of AZD1222 vaccination. The receptor source for this set is an adult in good health.

The J gene is TRBJ2-7, the V gene TRBV11-1; 11 bases match TRBD2. With V trimmed by 1 base and J by 3 bases, 2 bases remained unmatched. The CDR3 contains 15 residues. The V gene's germline CDR1 is SGHAT and CDR2 FQDESV (reference sequence). As DNA, the CDR3 is TGTGCCAGCAGCTTAGGGGGACTAGCGGACTACGAGCAGTACTTC. This encodes CASSLGGLADYEQYF.

The chain has TRBV27 and TRBJ2-7; D is unresolved. The CDR3 is 14 residues long. With 6 bases removed from V and 2 bases from J, the gap between germline ends came to 14 bases. Germline loops: CDR1 MNHEY, CDR2 SMNVEV (reference sequence). Here the CDR3 reads CASSVARATYEQYF. CDR3 nucleotide sequence: TGTGCCAGCAGCGTCGCCCGGGCAACCTACGAGCAGTACTTC.

The chain carries TRBV7-8 and TRBJ1-2; 9 positions agree with TRBD1. Germline V lookup: CDR1 SGHVS, CDR2 FQNEAQ. The CDR3 has 15 residues. V lost 6 bases to trimming and J lost 4 bases; unmatched junction nucleotides: 9. The CDR3 spells CASSPRQGVFYGYTF. The CDR3 DNA follows: TGTGCCAGCAGTCCCAGACAGGGGGTTTTCTATGGCTACACCTTC.

V is TRBV7-7 and J is TRBJ2-5, with a weak D call TRBD1 (6 bases). The CDR3 loop spans 15 amino acids. The V gene's germline CDR1 is SSHAT and CDR2 FNYEAQ (reference sequence). V shed 2 bases and J shed 1 base, with 11 bases lying between them. The CDR3 sequence: CASSLNQGFQETQYF. In DNA, the CDR3 is TGTGCCAGCAGCTTAAACCAGGGGTTCCAAGAGACCCAGTACTTC.

This rearrangement joins TRBV7-3 to TRBJ1-3; D is unresolved. V was clipped by 5 bases and J by 4 bases, with 12 bases between them. CDR3 length: 14 residues. Germline V gives CDR1 SGHTA, CDR2 FQGTGA. The CDR3 DNA sequence: TGTGCCAGCAGCCAAGGACGCCACGGAAACACCATATATTTT. It specifies CASSQGRHGNTIYF. Supplemented by reference TRBV7-3 and TRBJ1-3, the full variable domain reads GAGVSQTPSNKVTEKGKYVELRCDPISGHTALYWYRQSLGQGPEFLIYFQGTGAADDSGLPNDRFFAVRPEGSVSTLKIQRTERGDSAVYLCASSQGRHGNTIYFGEGSWLTVV.

The rearrangement joins TRBV19 to TRBJ1-5; tentatively, D is TRBD1 (6 bases). The CDR3 length is 15 residues. From germline, CDR1 is LNHDA and CDR2 SQIVND (reference sequence). The germline V and J ends were trimmed by 3 bases and 4 bases, with 13 bases remaining between them. The CDR3 loop is CASSITSGANQPQHF. The DNA for the CDR3 is TGTGCCAGTAGTATTACATCGGGGGCTAATCAGCCCCAGCATTTT.

This clone has only a few counts. The V call is TRBV19, the J call TRBJ1-5; 9 bases align to TRBD1. Trimming took 4 bases from V and 3 from J; bases not matched to a gene: 7. Germline values: CDR1 LNHDA, CDR2 SQIVND (reference sequence). This CDR3 is 16 amino acids long. CDR3 bases: TGTGCCAGTAGTACTCAACACAGGGGGCTCAATCAGCCCCAGCATTTT. Its translation: CASSTQHRGLNQPQHF. Full variable domain (missing parts from reference TRBV19 and TRBJ1-5): DGGITQSPKYLFRKEGQNVTLSCEQNLNHDAMYWYRQDPGQGLRLIYYSQIVNDFQKGDIAEGYSVSREKKESFPLTVTSAQKNPTAFYLCASSTQHRGLNQPQHFGDGTRLSIL.

This clone was found a few times. The CDR3 is CATRAGNTGELFF. The CDR3 DNA sequence: TGTGCCACCAGGGCAGGGAACACCGGGGAGCTGTTTTTT. The chain recombines TRBV24-1 with TRBJ2-2; D uncertain. The length of the CDR3 is 13 residues. Per germline, CDR1 KGHDR and CDR2 SFDVKD. V was pared by 7 bases and J by 1 base, with 6 bases between.

The chain employs TRBV6-4 and TRBJ1-5; D is ambiguous. The germline V gene has CDR1 MRHNA and CDR2 SNTAGT. V was clipped by 3 bases and J by 2 bases, with 5 bases between them. The CDR3 loop spans 13 amino acids. Written as DNA, the CDR3 is TGTGCCAGCAGTGATCTCGGCAATCAGCCCCAGCATTTT. Translation: CASSDLGNQPQHF.

The sample holds one count of this clone. The chain combines TRBV12-3 or TRBV12-4 with TRBJ1-5; D uncertain. The CDR3 extends over 13 amino acids. V lost 3 bases and J lost 5, with 8 bases in between. The CDR3 sequence: CASSFSADQPQHF. CDR3 coding DNA: TGTGCCAGCAGTTTCTCCGCCGATCAGCCCCAGCATTTT.

The chain couples TRBV19 to TRBJ2-1; D might be TRBD2 (6 bases). The CDR3 contains 17 residues. V lost 1 base to trimming and J lost 9 bases, with 22 bases between them. Germline V lookup: CDR1 LNHDA, CDR2 SQIVND (reference sequence). CDR3 nucleotides: TGTGCCAGTAGTATAGGGACCGGGACTCCGACGATCGGTGAGCAGTTCTTC. Its protein is CASSIGTGTPTIGEQFF.

CDR3 in amino acids: CASKEWTGNGYTF. As DNA, the CDR3 is TGTGCCAGTAAGGAGTGGACAGGGAACGGCTACACCTTC. The chain has TRBV19 and TRBJ1-2; 8 nucleotides align to TRBD1. With V trimmed by 7 bases and J by 8 bases, 9 bases remained unmatched. Germline V gives CDR1 LNHDA, CDR2 SQIVND (reference sequence). CDR3 length: 13 residues.